These 2 T cell receptor beta chains originate from one sample sequenced in a study of blood T cell repertoires in COVID-19. Assay: immunoSEQ multiplex PCR; the TCRdb copy retains only in-frame clones and omits some. This table has a few hundred thousand clones, approximately 88% appearing once. What was sequenced was peripheral blood. The receptor set was obtained from a woman in her thirties with COVID-19, enrolled during active disease.

The chain links TRBV10-3 to TRBJ2-3; D is perhaps TRBD1 (6 bases). Germline assignment: CDR1 ENHRY and CDR2 SYGVKD. Trimming shortened V by 4 bases and J by 1 base, and 15 bases separated the two germline ends. This CDR3 contains 16 residues. The CDR3 DNA follows: TGTGCCATCAGTGGGCTCACGGGACATCGCACAGATACGCAGTATTTT. The encoded protein is CAISGLTGHRTDTQYF.

V usage is TRBV27 and J usage is TRBJ2-6, with a weak D call TRBD1 (6 bases). The CDR3 is made up of 15 amino acids. CDR1 and CDR2 from the germline V gene are MNHEY and SMNVEV (reference sequence). V was pared by 3 bases and J by 1 base, with 7 bases between. CDR3 DNA sequence: TGTGCCAGCAGTTTGGGACAATCTGGGGCCAACGTCCTGACTTTC. It translates to CASSLGQSGANVLTF.